This T cell receptor (beta chain) came from a study of blood T cell repertoires in COVID-19 (dated by TCRdb to about 2020). Background for the entire study: The collaborator samples originated in the United States, Italy and Spain and spanned the acute and convalescent phases of COVID-19. Nearly every sample came with metadata listing a de-identified subject ID, COVID-19 status, age in years and sex. Where HLA class I and class II types were available, the types were taken from metadata supplied by the sample provider, not from assay-based typing. The material from the prospective study consisted of cDNA or gDNA derived from T cells, B-cell-depleted T cells, or PBMCs. Subjects who had been exposed to COVID-19, were actively infected with it, or had recovered from it provided the deeply sampled blood TCRbeta repertoires that made up the dataset. The repertoires were released in a freely available public database intended as a resource for research on the immune response to SARS-CoV-2. Samples were obtained from the ongoing ImmuneRACE study (first 160 participants) and from over a thousand subjects provided by 6 global collaborators. Paper-wide results and their limitations: How much clinical and demographic metadata was included differed by source and by participant, and the metadata was provided uncurated.

V has 7 bases trimmed and J has 5 bases trimmed; junction bases matching no gene number 9. CDR1 MGHRA and CDR2 YSYEKL were looked up in the germline V gene. CDR3 length: 15 amino acids, cysteine to phenylalanine. Just the 45-base CDR3 DNA is kept, in frame starting at base 1. Notes on this clone: Its antigen remains undetermined. No quality values exist for individual bases; no much larger clone is one base distant.

At one collaborating source in Seattle, patients were enrolled during active infection and were followed longitudinally through the course of disease. Collaborating institutions collected whole blood in K2EDTA tubes following their own protocols. For TCRbeta analysis, collaborators shipped samples as frozen whole blood, isolated PBMCs, or DNA extracted from either of those sample types. TCRbeta CDR3 regions were amplified from genomic DNA using the immunoSEQ Assay, a bias-controlled multiplex PCR. In the original analysis: The number of nucleated cells in each sample was estimated by amplification of reference gene primers within the assay. Sequence reads were collapsed and filtered to measure the absolute abundance of every unique TCRbeta CDR3 rearrangement. For each sample, productive Simpson clonality was calculated as the square root of Simpson's diversity index over productive rearrangements. TCRdb retrieved this table from immuneACCESS and kept in-frame rearrangements only. Not all clones are present; in checked studies, unresolved V genes account for under half, and no reason is known for the remainder. V and J calls and clone size are as listed in that table; D and trimming were resolved from the DNA. The sample records 100,000 to 150,000 clones, around 81% of which are singletons. The ten largest account for 17% of the sample.

The chain joins TRBV4-1 to TRBJ2-3, and TRBD2 aligns with 10 junction nucleotides. The sequenced sample consisted of peripheral blood. The TCR was taken from a man aged 25-40 years with COVID-19, enrolled during active disease. The nucleotides are TGCGCCAGCATGGCTAGCGGGAGTAAGATAGATACGCAGTATTTT. The resulting protein is CASMASGSKIDTQYF.